This T cell receptor beta chain came from a study of blood T cell repertoires in COVID-19. Study at large: Italy, Spain and the United States were the sources of the convalescent and acute COVID-19 samples. In each case, the material was cDNA or gDNA derived from T cells, B-cell-depleted T cells, or PBMCs.

As processed by the authors: Amplification with reference gene primers provided the estimates of nucleated cell counts. Repertoires were generated with immunoSEQ multiplex PCR, while TCRdb's copy carries only in-frame clones and drops some. That table supplies the V and J calls and clone size; D and trimming were determined from the DNA. The sample holds about 300,000 clones, roughly 87% seen once. This CDR3 contains 14 residues. Per the germline V gene, CDR1 is LNHNV and CDR2 is YYDKDF (reference sequence). V gave up 6 bases and J gave up 6 bases; unmatched junction bases: 5. Source material: peripheral blood. The sequence was collected from a man younger than 35 with active or convalescent COVID-19. The V call is TRBV15, the J call TRBJ2-2, with 9 bases identical to TRBD2. In DNA, the CDR3 is TGTGCCACCAGGGCTAGCGGGAAATCCGGGGAGCTGTTTTTT. Encoded protein: CATRASGKSGELFF.